These 14 T cell receptor beta chains came from one sample sequenced in a study of T-cell reconstitution after alpha-beta-depleted transplantation in children. Unique molecular identifiers featured in how the TCRbeta library was prepared. TCRdb reprocessed the PCR reads with MiXCR, giving one entry per CDR3 protein. The sample consists of about a million distinct CDR3 sequences, roughly 29% of them appearing once. This material consisted of PBMCs, mostly from graft donor cells, taken 360 days after TCRalphabeta/CD19-depleted stem cell transplant. Receptors were obtained from a boy under three years old who had a stem cell transplant for SCID, so the T cells may come from the graft donor.

This clonotype was seen more than once but under ten times. The V and J genes are TRBV3-1 and TRBJ1-4; D ambiguous. V gave up 3 bases and J gave up 6 bases, with 14 bases separating them. CDR1 and CDR2 from the germline V gene are LGHDT and YNNKEL (reference sequence). CDR3 size: 15 residues. CDR3 DNA sequence: TGTGCCAGCAGCCAGAGCACCTTAAGGGATGAAAAACTGTTTTTT. Translating it yields CASSQSTLRDEKLFF.

The genes are TRBV29-1 and TRBJ1-1, with a possible D match to TRBD1 (5 bases). The CDR3 is made up of 13 amino acids. Germline V gene sequence: CDR1 SQVTM, CDR2 ANQGSEA. The V gene lost 4 bases and the J gene lost 1 base, with 10 bases spanning the gap. CDR3 DNA sequence: TGCAGCGTTGGTGGACAAGGGAACACTGAAGCTTTCTTT. Its protein product is CSVGGQGNTEAFF.

This clonotype occurred a few times. The V call is TRBV12-3 or TRBV12-4, the J call TRBJ1-2; 12 bases match TRBD1. The CDR3 loop spans 16 amino acids. Trimming removed 3 bases from V and 4 bases from J; junction bases left unmatched: 6. The CDR3 is CASSLGQGARVYGYTF. The CDR3, as DNA: TGTGCCAGCAGTTTGGGACAGGGGGCTCGTGTCTATGGCTACACCTTC.

This clonotype was recorded a few times. An end of the junction differs from the germline gene, which may be a read error. The gene calls are TRBV29-1 and TRBJ2-7; 8 bases map to TRBD1. The CDR3 runs to 15 residues. Germline V gene sequence: CDR1 SQVTM, CDR2 ANQGSEA. CDR3 coding DNA: TGCAGCGTAGAAGCCGACAGGGGACATCCCTACGAGCAGTACTTC. As protein: CSVEADRGHPYEQYF.

This chain uses TRBV10-3 with TRBJ2-5, with 11 bases that match TRBD2. CDR1 is ENHRY and CDR2 is SYGVKD in the germline V gene. V lost 3 bases, J lost 2 bases, and 5 bases stayed unmatched. The CDR3 spans 16 residues. The CDR3 sequence is CAISDTGTSGQETQYF. The CDR3 DNA follows: TGTGCCATCAGTGATACCGGGACTAGCGGACAAGAGACCCAGTACTTC.

This clonotype was seen only a few times. The V gene is TRBV4-2, the J gene TRBJ2-6; no definite D call. The CDR3 totals 19 residues. Germline V gene lookup returns CDR1 LGHNA and CDR2 YNFKEQ. V shed 0 bases and J shed 1 base, with 16 bases lying between them. The CDR3 nucleotides are TGTGCCAGCAGCCAAGATAGACGGCTTCTTCGGTCTGGGGCCAACGTCCTGACTTTC. This codes for CASSQDRRLLRSGANVLTF.

This clonotype was observed a handful of times. This rearrangement joins TRBV5-1 to TRBJ2-7; TRBD1 agrees at 8 bases. The CDR3 extends over 14 amino acids. The V segment lost 0 bases and the J segment 5 bases; nucleotides outside the gene matches: 4. Germline values: CDR1 SGHRS, CDR2 YFSETQ. The CDR3 coding sequence is TGCGCCAGCAGCTTGGGGGACAGGCGGAACGAGCAGTACTTC. Translating gives CASSLGDRRNEQYF.

The chain has TRBV12-3 or TRBV12-4 and TRBJ2-1; 12 positions match TRBD1. The CDR3 is 16 residues long. The V and J ends lost 8 bases and 7 bases, in that order; junction bases with no gene match: 12. The DNA for the CDR3 is TGTGCCAGCGGCCGATCCGGGACAGGGGGCCTGAATGAGCAGTTCTTC. Amino acid sequence: CASGRSGTGGLNEQFF.

This clonotype turned up a few times. The chain has TRBV3-1 and TRBJ2-1, with TRBD2 matching 14 bases. CDR1 is LGHDT, CDR2 YNNKEL, per germline (reference sequence). J lost 1 base, V lost 3 bases, and 5 bases had no gene match. The CDR3 extends over 18 amino acids. The CDR3 reads CASSHFGTSGGSYNEQFF. CDR3 nucleotide sequence: TGTGCCAGCAGCCATTTCGGGACTAGCGGGGGATCCTACAATGAGCAGTTCTTC.

In this sample, this clonotype turned up a few times. V usage is TRBV2 and J usage is TRBJ1-2; D gene unclear. V was shortened by 4 bases and J by 5 bases, with 8 bases between the two germline ends. The germline CDR1 and CDR2 sequences are SNHLY and FYNNEI. The CDR3 length is 12 residues. The CDR3 is CASSVEGYGYTF. The CDR3 coding sequence is TGTGCCAGCAGTGTAGAGGGATATGGCTACACCTTC.

This clonotype was recorded a few times. CDR3 sequence reads: CASSFGIIGYQPQHF. CDR3 sequence (DNA): TGTGCCAGCAGCTTTGGTATTATTGGATATCAGCCCCAGCATTTT. The genes are TRBV5-5 and TRBJ1-5, with D hard to call. The CDR3 has 15 residues. The germline CDR1 and CDR2 sequences are SGHKS and YYEKEE (reference sequence). Deletions cut 2 bases from V and 5 bases from J, with 14 bases between. Together with reference TRBV5-5 and TRBJ1-5, the CDR3 gives the full variable domain: DAGVTQSPTHLIKTRGQQVTLRCSPISGHKSVSWYQQVLGQGPQFIFQYYEKEERGRGNFPDRFSARQFPNYSSELNVNALLLGDSALYLCASSFGIIGYQPQHFGDGTRLSIL.

The chain couples TRBV12-3 or TRBV12-4 to TRBJ2-2; no clear D gene. V was pared by 6 bases and J by 8 bases, with 7 bases between. The CDR3 spans 11 residues. The CDR3 nucleotides read TGTGCCAGCAGCCTCATGGGGGAGCTGTTTTTT. Protein product: CASSLMGELFF.

The rearrangement links TRBV27 to TRBJ1-1, with D unresolved. V lost 5 bases and J 1 base, leaving 11 bases between the germline ends. CDR1 and CDR2 from the germline V gene are MNHEY and SMNVEV (reference sequence). The length of the CDR3 is 14 residues. Written as DNA, the CDR3 is TGTGCCAGCAGTCCCCCGGAGCGGAACACTGAAGCTTTCTTT. Protein product: CASSPPERNTEAFF.

There are a few counts of this clonotype. The gene calls are TRBV5-5 and TRBJ2-2; D gene unclear. There are 14 residues in the CDR3. Germline-derived CDR1 and CDR2 are SGHKS and YYEKEE (reference sequence). The V and J ends lost 3 bases and 7 bases respectively, with 13 bases between them. The CDR3 loop reads CASSSHSVGGELFF. CDR3 sequence (DNA): TGTGCCAGCAGCTCTCACAGTGTCGGCGGGGAGCTGTTTTTT.